This T cell receptor beta chain was captured by sequencing in a study of T cell repertoires and HLA-DP antigens. Details on this clone: Its antigen remains unidentified.

There are 20 residues in the CDR3. Measured with immunoSEQ multiplex PCR; TCRdb has only the in-frame clones, and not every one. Here the sample spans about 120,000 clones, 80% to 95% being singletons. The receptor was isolated from a woman aged 18-30 years in good health and CMV-seronegative. The genes are TRBV21-1 and TRBJ2-7; whether TRBD1, the table's D call, matches the DNA was not checked. TRBV21-1 is reported as a pseudogene. Sequencing input: CD4+ T cells from PBMCs. CDR3 nucleotides: TGTGCCAGCAGCAACCGATCCTGTTCGGGACAGGGCCCAGAGACCTACGAGCAGTACTTC. Translation: CASSNRSCSGQGPETYEQYF.